The present T cell receptor beta chain was sequenced within a study of blood T cell repertoires in COVID-19. Sequencing used immunoSEQ multiplex PCR; TCRdb keeps in-frame clones, though not all of them. The sample records roughly 120,000 clones, roughly 89% being singletons. The CDR3 runs 14 residues. The V end was cut by 4 bases, the J end by 3 bases, with 13 bases between. Germline assignment: CDR1 MNHEY and CDR2 SVGEGT. V and J are TRBV6-2 or TRBV6-3 and TRBJ2-7; perhaps TRBD2 as D (6 bases). The clonotype comes from a woman in her forties or fifties with acute or convalescent COVID-19. The sample comprised peripheral blood. CDR3: CASSSMGGSYEQYF. CDR3 nucleotides: TGTGCCAGCAGTTCCATGGGGGGAAGCTACGAGCAGTACTTC.